This T cell receptor beta chain emerged from a study of blood T cell repertoires in COVID-19. This clone has a single count. Sequenced by immunoSEQ multiplex PCR; TCRdb stores in-frame clones only, minus some. The sample comprises over 50,000 clones, roughly 80% of which are singletons, and around 2.7% rests with the top ten. The CDR3 consists of 16 residues. In germline, CDR1 is MGHRA, CDR2 YSYEKL. J gave up 2 bases and V 0 bases, and 5 bases lay outside the gene matches. The sequencing input was peripheral blood. V is TRBV4-1 and J is TRBJ2-3; TRBD2 agrees at 7 bases. This receptor was identified in a man in his fifties or sixties with acute or convalescent COVID-19. CDR3 protein: CASSQELSGYTDTQYF. The CDR3, as DNA: TGCGCCAGCAGCCAAGAACTTAGCGGGTACACAGATACGCAGTATTTT.